The 31 T cell receptor beta chains below were found in one sample sequenced in a study of cytomegalovirus exposure and HLA in healthy donors. The PCR had 60 Vbeta and 13 Jbeta primers. The protocol was immunoSEQ multiplex PCR, while the TCRdb copy is restricted to in-frame clones and leaves out a portion. With tens of thousands of clones in the sample, the ten largest clones hold approximately 6.5%. Sequencing was performed on PBMCs. These receptors all come from a woman in her thirties or forties in good health and CMV-seronegative.

The chain joins TRBV7-8 to TRBJ2-5; TRBD2 agrees at 15 bases. Trimming took 5 bases from V and 7 from J; bases not matched to a gene: 5. This CDR3 has 15 amino acids. CDR1 SGHVS and CDR2 FQNEAQ come from the germline V gene. For the CDR3, the DNA is TGTGCCAGCAGCCTGGGACTAGCGGGGGGTGGGACCCAGTACTTC. Translated, it gives CASSLGLAGGGTQYF.

This sequence joins TRBV18 and TRBJ2-5; D gene unclear. Germline-derived CDR1 and CDR2 are KGHSH and LQKENI. V was shortened by 3 bases and J by 2 bases, with 7 bases between the two germline ends. This CDR3 is built from 13 residues. CDR3 sequence reads: CASSPGEQETQYF. CDR3 DNA sequence: TGTGCCAGCTCACCCGGAGAGCAAGAGACCCAGTACTTC. Filled out from reference TRBV18 and TRBJ2-5, the complete variable domain reads NAGVMQNPRHLVRRRGQEARLRCSPMKGHSHVYWYRQLPEEGLKFMVYLQKENIIDESGMPKERFSAEFPKEGPSILRIQQVVRGDSAAYFCASSPGEQETQYFGPGTRLLVL.

The chain is built from TRBV28 and TRBJ1-4, with a possible D match to TRBD1 (6 bases). Trimming cost V 2 bases and J 7 bases, with 17 bases left between them. The CDR3 loop spans 16 amino acids. Per the germline V gene, CDR1 is MDHEN and CDR2 is SYDVKM. The CDR3 sequence: CASSLMAGVYSEKLFF. Written as DNA, the CDR3 is TGTGCCAGCAGTTTAATGGCAGGGGTGTATAGTGAAAAACTGTTTTTT.

This chain joins TRBV5-1 and TRBJ1-1, with D maybe TRBD1 (5 bases). This CDR3 has 13 residues. The V gene lost 5 bases and the J gene lost 0 bases, with 8 bases spanning the gap. CDR1 and CDR2 from the germline V gene are SGHRS and YFSETQ. The CDR3 sequence: CASRNRLNTEAFF. CDR3 nucleotides: TGCGCCAGCAGAAACAGGTTGAACACTGAAGCTTTCTTT. The complete variable domain, with remaining parts taken from reference TRBV5-1 and TRBJ1-1, reads KAGVTQTPRYLIKTRGQQVTLSCSPISGHRSVSWYQQTPGQGLQFLFEYFSETQRNKGNFPGRFSGRQFSNSRSEMNVSTLELGDSALYLCASRNRLNTEAFFGQGTRLTVV.

The chain has TRBV7-2 and TRBJ2-5, with 9 bases fitting TRBD2. The germline gives CDR1 SGHTA, CDR2 FQGNSA. Germline trimming cut 4 bases from V and 4 bases from J; bases unmatched to any gene: 7. The length of the CDR3 is 15 residues. CDR3 nucleotide sequence: TGTGCCAGCAGCTCGGGTGGCGGGAGGGGAGAGACCCAGTACTTC. Residues: CASSSGGGRGETQYF.

Points on this clone: The same CDR3 arises from other DNA sequences in this sample as well. The V call is TRBV18, the J call TRBJ2-7; TRBD2 matches 8 bases. V shed 3 bases and J 4 bases; nucleotides not matched to a gene: 5. The CDR3 runs to 14 residues. Germline CDR1 KGHSH, CDR2 LQKENI. The CDR3: CASSPGLEGYEQYF. The CDR3 bases are TGTGCCAGCTCACCGGGACTAGAAGGGTACGAGCAGTACTTC.

This sequence joins TRBV11-3 and TRBJ2-3; no clear D gene. V shed 5 bases and J shed 0 bases, with 12 bases lying between them. The V gene's germline CDR1 is SGHNT and CDR2 YENEEA. The CDR3 extends over 15 amino acids. The CDR3 DNA follows: TGTGCCAGCAGCCCCAGAGGCGAGAGCACAGATACGCAGTATTTT. Its protein product is CASSPRGESTDTQYF.

This chain uses TRBV4-2 with TRBJ2-5; 9 bases map to TRBD2. The CDR3 spans 21 residues. Germline CDR1 LGHNA, CDR2 YNFKEQ. The V gene end was trimmed by 0 bases and the J gene end by 4 bases; junction bases not matched to a gene: 21. The CDR3 reads CASSQDRFSSGSSPQRETQYF. CDR3 sequence (DNA): TGTGCCAGCAGCCAAGATAGGTTTAGTAGCGGGAGTTCCCCACAACGAGAGACCCAGTACTTC.

The chain is built from TRBV30 and TRBJ1-2, with TRBD1 identical over 7 bases. The V gene's germline CDR1 is GTSNPN and CDR2 SVGIG (reference sequence). This CDR3 spans 15 amino acids. The J segment lost 6 bases and the V segment lost 5 bases, leaving 15 bases of the junction unmatched. The CDR3 nucleotides read TGTGCCTGGTACGCGGAGGGGGCGCATAGAAATGGCTACACCTTC. Translation gives CAWYAEGAHRNGYTF.

The chain has TRBV30 and TRBJ1-5; maybe TRBD1 (6 bases). Trimming shortened V by 1 base and J by 0 bases, and 13 bases separated the two germline ends. This CDR3 has 16 residues. Germline CDR1 reads GTSNPN; CDR2 reads SVGIG (reference sequence). For the CDR3, the DNA is TGTGCCTGGAGTGAACCTCCGGGACATAGCAATCAGCCCCAGCATTTT. Translation: CAWSEPPGHSNQPQHF.

The chain recombines TRBV4-2 with TRBJ2-7; TRBD2 aligns across 9 bases. The germline V gene has CDR1 LGHNA and CDR2 YNFKEQ. CDR3 length: 15 residues. Trimming removed 0 bases from V and 7 bases from J; junction bases left unmatched: 7. The CDR3 reads CASSQDWLAGSEQYF. CDR3 bases: TGTGCCAGCAGCCAAGATTGGCTAGCGGGGAGTGAGCAGTACTTC.

The chain combines TRBV28 with TRBJ1-6; D gene ambiguous. This CDR3 is 13 amino acids long. Trimming shortened V by 8 bases and J by 0 bases, and 5 bases separated the two germline ends. The germline CDR1 and CDR2 sequences are MDHEN and SYDVKM. In nucleotides, the CDR3 is TGTGCCAGCCGGGACTCCTATAATTCACCCCTCCACTTT. It specifies CASRDSYNSPLHF.

This sequence joins TRBV18 and TRBJ1-1; D may be TRBD1 (5 bases). Trimming stripped 3 bases from V and 3 bases from J, with 11 bases between. CDR1 KGHSH and CDR2 LQKENI come from the germline V gene. CDR3 length equals 14 residues. The CDR3 reads CASSPTDGDTEAFF. The DNA for the CDR3 is TGTGCCAGCTCACCGACAGATGGGGACACTGAAGCTTTCTTT. The full variable domain, completed using reference TRBV18 and TRBJ1-1, is NAGVMQNPRHLVRRRGQEARLRCSPMKGHSHVYWYRQLPEEGLKFMVYLQKENIIDESGMPKERFSAEFPKEGPSILRIQQVVRGDSAAYFCASSPTDGDTEAFFGQGTRLTVV.

Turning to this clone: Within the sample, other DNA sequences also encode this same CDR3. The chain joins TRBV25-1 to TRBJ1-6; D perhaps matches TRBD1 (6 bases). CDR1 MGHDK and CDR2 SYGVNS come from the germline V gene. V dropped 4 bases and J dropped 7 bases, with 14 bases sitting between them. The CDR3 consists of 15 residues. CDR3 sequence: CASSVPGERNSPLHF. The CDR3 DNA follows: TGTGCCAGCAGTGTACCAGGGGAGCGGAATTCACCCCTCCACTTT.

V gene TRBV5-1 combines with J gene TRBJ1-5, with 8 bases identical to TRBD1. V was pared by 2 bases and J by 0 bases, with 4 bases of the junction left unmatched. The CDR3 covers 16 residues. The germline V gene has CDR1 SGHRS and CDR2 YFSETQ. CDR3 DNA: TGCGCCAGCAGCTTAGGGACAGGTCTTAGCAATCAGCCCCAGCATTTT. It specifies CASSLGTGLSNQPQHF.

The gene calls are TRBV7-6 and TRBJ1-1, with a possible D match to TRBD1 (6 bases). The CDR3 is 17 amino acids. Deletions cut 6 bases from V and 5 bases from J, with 25 bases between. Germline V gives CDR1 SGHVS, CDR2 FNYEAQ. CDR3 in amino acids: CASSPRVDRQPWTEAFF. CDR3 sequence (DNA): TGTGCCAGCAGTCCCAGGGTCGACAGGCAACCCTGGACTGAAGCTTTCTTT.

The CDR3 loop is CATSRADRENTEAFF. CDR3 nucleotide sequence: TGTGCCACCAGCAGAGCCGACAGGGAGAACACTGAAGCTTTCTTT. The chain links TRBV15 to TRBJ1-1; 7 bases agree with TRBD1. Trimming removed 1 base from V and 1 base from J; junction bases left unmatched: 3. This CDR3 is 15 amino acids long. Per germline, CDR1 LNHNV and CDR2 YYDKDF (reference sequence).

The V gene is TRBV18, the J gene TRBJ1-4; the D gene is possibly TRBD1 (6 bases). Germline CDR1 reads KGHSH; CDR2 reads LQKENI. Trimming removed 3 bases at V and 7 bases at J, with 15 bases between. This CDR3 is built from 15 residues. The CDR3 bases are TGTGCCAGCTCACCCAGACAGGAAAGAAGTGAAAAACTGTTTTTT. This gives the protein CASSPRQERSEKLFF.

The genes are TRBV15 and TRBJ1-5; TRBD1 aligns across 7 bases. The length of the CDR3 is 15 residues. With 4 bases clipped from V and 2 bases from J, the junction kept 5 bases outside the gene matches. The germline gives CDR1 LNHNV, CDR2 YYDKDF (reference sequence). CDR3 DNA: TGTGCCACCAGCAACGACAGGGATGGCAATCAGCCCCAGCATTTT. Translating it yields CATSNDRDGNQPQHF.

The chain uses TRBV7-2 and TRBJ2-7; 7 bases map to TRBD1. J was trimmed by 5 bases and V by 5 bases; bases with no gene match: 9. CDR1 SGHTA and CDR2 FQGNSA come from the germline V gene. The CDR3 covers 14 residues. CDR3 residues: CASSRERGRNEQYF. In nucleotides, the CDR3 is TGTGCCAGCAGCCGGGAAAGGGGGCGTAACGAGCAGTACTTC.

The CDR3 is CASSPPGTSYEQYF. For the CDR3, the DNA is TGTGCCAGCAGCCCACCCGGGACTAGCTACGAGCAGTACTTC. The chain carries TRBV7-9 and TRBJ2-7; 8 nucleotides line up with TRBD2. The CDR3 has 14 amino acids. Trimming took 5 bases from V and 3 from J; bases not matched to a gene: 6. Germline assignment: CDR1 SEHNR and CDR2 FQNEAQ (reference sequence).

The chain has TRBV9 and TRBJ1-1, with D unresolved. The CDR3 totals 13 residues. CDR1 and CDR2 (germline): SGDLS, YYNGEE. Trimming left V 5 bases short and J 2 bases short, with 10 bases between. The CDR3 loop is CASRGRGNTEAFF. The CDR3 coding sequence is TGTGCCAGCAGAGGTCGGGGTAACACTGAAGCTTTCTTT.

This rearrangement joins TRBV7-8 to TRBJ2-1; D is unclear. V was pared by 5 bases and J by 5 bases, with 7 bases between. The germline V gene has CDR1 SGHVS and CDR2 FQNEAQ. There are 12 residues in the CDR3. For the CDR3, the DNA is TGTGCCAGCAGCGTCTACGACAATGAGCAGTTCTTC. It is translated as CASSVYDNEQFF.

This chain uses TRBV30 with TRBJ1-1; 7 bases align to TRBD1. The CDR3 runs 13 residues. Unmatched junction bases numbered 6, after V lost 5 bases and J lost 3 bases. The germline V gene encodes CDR1 GTSNPN and CDR2 SVGIG (reference sequence). The CDR3 reads CAWVSTGDTEAFF. The CDR3 DNA reads TGTGCCTGGGTATCTACAGGGGACACTGAAGCTTTCTTT.

This chain links TRBV6-5 with TRBJ1-1; no firm D call. V was trimmed by 2 bases and J by 1 base, leaving 5 bases between them. The CDR3 sequence is 13 residues long. Germline-derived CDR1 and CDR2 are MNHEY and SVGAGI. Here the CDR3 DNA reads TGTGCCAGCAGTTACGGCCAGAACACTGAAGCTTTCTTT. Its protein product is CASSYGQNTEAFF.

V gene TRBV6-5 combines with J gene TRBJ1-1, with 7 bases fitting TRBD1. Trimming took 6 bases from V and 4 from J; bases not matched to a gene: 8. The germline V gene has CDR1 MNHEY and CDR2 SVGAGI. The CDR3 is 14 residues long. For the CDR3, the DNA is TGTGCCAGCAGCCCCAGGGGGATGTTCACTGAAGCTTTCTTT. It is translated as CASSPRGMFTEAFF.

The chain uses TRBV19 and TRBJ1-3; maybe TRBD1 (6 bases). Trimming shortened V by 5 bases and J by 1 base, and 9 bases separated the two germline ends. From germline, CDR1 is LNHDA and CDR2 SQIVND (reference sequence). CDR3 size: 14 residues. CDR3 sequence: CASSGDISGNTIYF. CDR3 nucleotides: TGTGCCAGTAGTGGGGACATTTCTGGAAACACCATATATTTT.

V is TRBV29-1 and J is TRBJ1-4, with 8 bases that match TRBD1. The CDR3 runs to 14 residues. Looked up from germline, CDR1 is SQVTM and CDR2 is ANQGSEA. Trimming took 4 bases from V and 7 from J; bases not matched to a gene: 8. The CDR3 protein is CSVVLRGRGEKLFF. The DNA for the CDR3 is TGCAGCGTTGTACTCAGGGGGCGAGGTGAAAAACTGTTTTTT.

V gene TRBV5-1 combines with J gene TRBJ2-3; 9 bases map to TRBD1. This CDR3 region has 15 residues. Germline V lookup: CDR1 SGHRS, CDR2 YFSETQ. The trim removed 2 bases at V and 5 bases at J, leaving 6 bases unmatched. This CDR3 is CASSLPGQGIDTQYF. The CDR3 DNA is TGCGCCAGCAGCTTACCGGGACAGGGAATAGATACGCAGTATTTT.

This rearrangement joins TRBV30 to TRBJ2-3, with 7 nucleotides matching TRBD1. Germline V CDR1 and CDR2: GTSNPN, SVGIG (reference sequence). This CDR3 contains 16 residues. V was clipped by 0 bases and J by 2 bases; unmatched bases: 8. CDR3 DNA sequence: TGTGCCTGGAGTGTAGGCCCCGACAGGGCCACAGATACGCAGTATTTT. This translates into CAWSVGPDRATDTQYF.

Comments on this clone: An end of the junction does not agree with germline; a read error may underlie this. The chain employs TRBV30 and TRBJ2-7, with 7 bases aligning to TRBD1. Per germline, CDR1 GTSNPN and CDR2 SVGIG (reference sequence). The CDR3 consists of 15 residues. In nucleotides, the CDR3 is TGTGCCGGGAGTGTACTGAGACAGGGAACCTACGAGCAGTACTTC. Its protein is CAGSVLRQGTYEQYF.